This is a list of T cell receptor beta chains from one sample in a study of control samples from healthy donors and cancer patients. Some clones are missing from TCRdb's copy, which holds only in-frame ones; the method was immunoSEQ multiplex PCR. The sample yields roughly 130,000 clones, 91% seen once. The sample was blood. These receptors originate from a man between 18 and 35 years old in good health. CDR3s include the opening cysteine and the closing phenylalanine or tryptophan. Each record gives: V gene, J gene, clone size, CDR3 protein. The size entry is marked missing in some rows and otherwise reads once, few, many or a size class.

TRBV5-5	TRBJ1-4	.	CASTKFVGRGNEKLFF
TRBV18	TRBJ1-1	.	CASSRDREAFF
TRBV5-6	TRBJ1-5	.	CASSTSRGGRQPQHF
TRBV3-1/TRBV3-2	TRBJ2-3	.	CASSQLAGVEDTQYF
TRBV2	TRBJ2-3	.	CASSFRRGSTDTQYF
TRBV5-4	TRBJ2-5	few	CASSPGQETQYF
TRBV5-1	TRBJ2-7	.	CASSGTGALRIPEQYF
TRBV5-5	TRBJ2-1	.	CASSLGWGGRDEQFF
TRBV5-1	TRBJ1-5	.	CASSLMGGQPQHF
TRBV4-1	TRBJ2-7	.	CASSPYWGTGIYEQYF
TRBV11-2	TRBJ1-5	.	CASSLSVIQPQHF
TRBV19	TRBJ1-1	.	CASSIGPGNTEAFF
TRBV12-3/TRBV12-4	TRBJ1-1	.	CASSRTGNTEAFF
TRBV2	TRBJ1-6	.	CASSRRSSYNSPLHF
TRBV5-3	TRBJ2-7	.	CARSPRLEGSYEQYF
TRBV6-5	TRBJ2-1	.	CASSWGLAGYNEQFF
TRBV7-9	TRBJ1-1	.	CASSLGRADTEAFF
TRBV6-5	TRBJ2-7	once	CASTRRGDEQYF
TRBV12-3/TRBV12-4	TRBJ2-3	.	CASTRARGDTQYF
TRBV7-9	TRBJ2-5	.	CASQTPEGTQYF
TRBV6-5	TRBJ1-6	.	CASRLGPKPGSPLHF
TRBV6-5	TRBJ2-1	.	CASSQPGTVINEQFF
TRBV7-9	TRBJ1-1	.	CASSFFRENTEAFF
TRBV30	TRBJ1-4	.	CAWDRGTEKLFF
TRBV19	TRBJ1-1	.	CASSGGPRGTEAFF
TRBV7-9	TRBJ2-3	.	CASSSSRELDTQYF
TRBV29-1	TRBJ1-2	once	CSVVSSGYGYTF
TRBV10-3	TRBJ1-5	once	CAISEQGSQPQHF
TRBV10-2	TRBJ2-6	.	CASSETGATGANVLTF
TRBV4-1	TRBJ2-5	.	CASSRTPSGGDQETQYF
TRBV11-2	TRBJ2-7	.	CASSRPGQRGYF